Shown below are 14 T cell receptor beta chains from a single sample sequenced in a study of shared clonotypes between healthy human individuals. TCRdb's table, derived via immunoSEQ multiplex PCR, lists solely in-frame clones and lacks some. The repertoire consists of about 2.1 million clones, with roughly 95% occurring once and the leading ten covering over 1.5%. The naive CD8 subset, CD45RO-negative cells positively selected for CCR7, excluded terminally differentiated effector memory CD45RA+ cells. The sequencing input was naive CD8+ T cells from PBMCs. These receptors all come from a man aged 18 to 29 in good health. Some clones in this sample may be carry-over from other donors' samples.

The rearrangement uses TRBV27 and TRBJ2-7; D may be TRBD2 (6 bases). This CDR3 has 16 amino acids. Germline lookup yields CDR1 MNHEY and CDR2 SMNVEV (reference sequence). V lost 5 bases to trimming and J lost 4 bases, with 21 bases between them. As DNA, the CDR3 is TGTGCCAGCAGTCCGGGGGTCCGGGAGTACCCTTACGAGCAGTACTTC. Translation: CASSPGVREYPYEQYF.

The chain carries TRBV5-6 and TRBJ1-1; D remains ambiguous. This CDR3 is built from 14 residues. The V gene's germline CDR1 is SGHDT and CDR2 YYEEEE. V lost 1 base and J lost 5, with 12 bases in between. The DNA for the CDR3 is TGTGCCAGCAGCTTGCCGGCCCGAGGGACTGAAGCTTTCTTT. Protein product: CASSLPARGTEAFF.

This chain uses TRBV7-6 with TRBJ2-7, with 7 nucleotides matching TRBD1. Germline V gives CDR1 SGHVS, CDR2 FNYEAQ. V was clipped by 0 bases and J by 5 bases; unmatched bases: 16. CDR3 length: 18 residues. DNA of the CDR3: TGTGCCAGCAGCTTAGCGAGGGACAGCCCAACCATAAGGGACGAGCAGTACTTC. Translated: CASSLARDSPTIRDEQYF.

The table lists this clone with a count of one. This chain uses TRBV6-4 with TRBJ2-7; 10 nucleotides match TRBD1. V was clipped by 6 bases and J by 1 base; unmatched bases: 3. Germline V gene lookup returns CDR1 MRHNA and CDR2 SNTAGT. This CDR3 has 14 residues. The DNA for the CDR3 is TGTGCCAGCAGCCAGGACAGGGGGTCCTACGAGCAGTACTTC. Translated, it gives CASSQDRGSYEQYF.

This chain joins TRBV5-1 and TRBJ2-1, with D possibly matching TRBD2 (6 bases). V lost 6 bases, J lost 2 bases, and 21 bases lay in between. Germline V gene lookup returns CDR1 SGHRS and CDR2 YFSETQ. This CDR3 comprises 17 residues. CDR3 amino acids: CASNSRTGTFTYNEQFF. In DNA, the CDR3 is TGCGCCAGCAATTCCCGGACCGGGACTTTCACCTACAATGAGCAGTTCTTC. Variable domain in full (rest from reference TRBV5-1 and TRBJ2-1): KAGVTQTPRYLIKTRGQQVTLSCSPISGHRSVSWYQQTPGQGLQFLFEYFSETQRNKGNFPGRFSGRQFSNSRSEMNVSTLELGDSALYLCASNSRTGTFTYNEQFFGPGTRLTVL.

V gene TRBV27 combines with J gene TRBJ2-2, with TRBD1 matching over 11 bases. The CDR3 is made up of 17 amino acids. V dropped 5 bases and J dropped 6; count of bases not matched to a gene: 11. The germline V gene has CDR1 MNHEY and CDR2 SMNVEV (reference sequence). CDR3 protein: CASSTPPPGQGAGELFF. In DNA form, the CDR3 reads TGTGCCAGCAGTACCCCTCCCCCGGGACAGGGGGCCGGGGAGCTGTTTTTT.

This clone has just a few counts. The chain carries TRBV15 and TRBJ2-7; D not certain. This CDR3 has 10 residues. Germline loops: CDR1 LNHNV, CDR2 YYDKDF (reference sequence). Between the trimmed V and J ends, which lost 8 bases and 2 bases, there was a span of 4 bases. As DNA, the CDR3 is TGTGCCACCGGTACCTACGAGCAGTACTTC. Amino acids: CATGTYEQYF.

Turning to this clone: This specimen includes other DNA sequences encoding the same CDR3. The chain is built from TRBV27 and TRBJ1-5; TRBD1 matches at 7 bases. The junction had 2 bases not matched to a gene; V was cut back by 5 bases and J by 1 base. CDR3 length equals 14 residues. Germline assignment: CDR1 MNHEY and CDR2 SMNVEV (reference sequence). The CDR3 DNA sequence: TGTGCCAGCAGTATAGGGGGCAGCAATCAGCCCCAGCATTTT. Translation: CASSIGGSNQPQHF.

This clone occurred once. The CDR3 reads CASSLPGSSYNEQFF. As DNA, the CDR3 is TGTGCCAGCAGTTTACCAGGGAGCTCCTACAATGAGCAGTTCTTC. The V call is TRBV6-5, the J call TRBJ2-1; D may match TRBD1 or TRBD2 (5 bases each). V gave up 4 bases and J gave up 0 bases, with 10 bases separating them. The CDR3 is 15 residues long. Per germline, CDR1 MNHEY and CDR2 SVGAGI.

Only one count was recorded for this clone. The genes are TRBV9 and TRBJ2-5; TRBD1 matches 7 bases. Germline loops: CDR1 SGDLS, CDR2 YYNGEE. The CDR3 length is 13 residues. J was trimmed by 10 bases and V by 3 bases; bases with no gene match: 9. CDR3 in DNA: TGTGCCAGCAGCGAGAGAGGGGGCTCGGTCCAGTACTTC. Protein sequence: CASSERGGSVQYF.

V gene TRBV6-1 combines with J gene TRBJ2-7; TRBD1 matches at 8 bases. The CDR3 contains 13 residues. The junction had 4 bases not matched to a gene; V was cut back by 7 bases and J by 2 bases. Germline assignment: CDR1 MNHNS and CDR2 SASEGT. The CDR3 DNA follows: TGTGCCAGCATACAGGGGGAGACCTACGAGCAGTACTTC. Translated, it gives CASIQGETYEQYF.

This clone has a handful of counts. The J gene is TRBJ1-1, the V gene TRBV15; no firm D call. The CDR3 has 14 amino acids. Germline lookup yields CDR1 LNHNV and CDR2 YYDKDF (reference sequence). The ends were cut back, 5 bases at V and 4 bases at J, with 14 bases in the middle. The CDR3 bases are TGTGCCACCAGCCCCCGCCCTGGGCTCACTGAAGCTTTCTTT. Residues: CATSPRPGLTEAFF.

This clone showed up just a few times. The J gene is TRBJ2-7, the V gene TRBV28, with TRBD2 as a possible D gene (5 bases). Germline CDR1 is MDHEN and CDR2 is SYDVKM. The V end was cut by 7 bases, the J end by 6 bases, with 7 bases between. The CDR3 is 10 residues long. Here the CDR3 reads CASKRSEQYF. CDR3 sequence (DNA): TGTGCCAGCAAGCGGAGCGAGCAGTACTTC.

The chain combines TRBV6-5 with TRBJ2-7, with D perhaps TRBD2 (6 bases). With 0 bases removed from V and 6 bases from J, the gap between germline ends came to 15 bases. Germline CDR1 is MNHEY and CDR2 is SVGAGI. This CDR3 is 15 amino acids long. CDR3 nucleotides: TGTGCCAGCAGTTACTCAACGGGAGTGCCCTCCGAGCAGTACTTC. It is translated as CASSYSTGVPSEQYF.